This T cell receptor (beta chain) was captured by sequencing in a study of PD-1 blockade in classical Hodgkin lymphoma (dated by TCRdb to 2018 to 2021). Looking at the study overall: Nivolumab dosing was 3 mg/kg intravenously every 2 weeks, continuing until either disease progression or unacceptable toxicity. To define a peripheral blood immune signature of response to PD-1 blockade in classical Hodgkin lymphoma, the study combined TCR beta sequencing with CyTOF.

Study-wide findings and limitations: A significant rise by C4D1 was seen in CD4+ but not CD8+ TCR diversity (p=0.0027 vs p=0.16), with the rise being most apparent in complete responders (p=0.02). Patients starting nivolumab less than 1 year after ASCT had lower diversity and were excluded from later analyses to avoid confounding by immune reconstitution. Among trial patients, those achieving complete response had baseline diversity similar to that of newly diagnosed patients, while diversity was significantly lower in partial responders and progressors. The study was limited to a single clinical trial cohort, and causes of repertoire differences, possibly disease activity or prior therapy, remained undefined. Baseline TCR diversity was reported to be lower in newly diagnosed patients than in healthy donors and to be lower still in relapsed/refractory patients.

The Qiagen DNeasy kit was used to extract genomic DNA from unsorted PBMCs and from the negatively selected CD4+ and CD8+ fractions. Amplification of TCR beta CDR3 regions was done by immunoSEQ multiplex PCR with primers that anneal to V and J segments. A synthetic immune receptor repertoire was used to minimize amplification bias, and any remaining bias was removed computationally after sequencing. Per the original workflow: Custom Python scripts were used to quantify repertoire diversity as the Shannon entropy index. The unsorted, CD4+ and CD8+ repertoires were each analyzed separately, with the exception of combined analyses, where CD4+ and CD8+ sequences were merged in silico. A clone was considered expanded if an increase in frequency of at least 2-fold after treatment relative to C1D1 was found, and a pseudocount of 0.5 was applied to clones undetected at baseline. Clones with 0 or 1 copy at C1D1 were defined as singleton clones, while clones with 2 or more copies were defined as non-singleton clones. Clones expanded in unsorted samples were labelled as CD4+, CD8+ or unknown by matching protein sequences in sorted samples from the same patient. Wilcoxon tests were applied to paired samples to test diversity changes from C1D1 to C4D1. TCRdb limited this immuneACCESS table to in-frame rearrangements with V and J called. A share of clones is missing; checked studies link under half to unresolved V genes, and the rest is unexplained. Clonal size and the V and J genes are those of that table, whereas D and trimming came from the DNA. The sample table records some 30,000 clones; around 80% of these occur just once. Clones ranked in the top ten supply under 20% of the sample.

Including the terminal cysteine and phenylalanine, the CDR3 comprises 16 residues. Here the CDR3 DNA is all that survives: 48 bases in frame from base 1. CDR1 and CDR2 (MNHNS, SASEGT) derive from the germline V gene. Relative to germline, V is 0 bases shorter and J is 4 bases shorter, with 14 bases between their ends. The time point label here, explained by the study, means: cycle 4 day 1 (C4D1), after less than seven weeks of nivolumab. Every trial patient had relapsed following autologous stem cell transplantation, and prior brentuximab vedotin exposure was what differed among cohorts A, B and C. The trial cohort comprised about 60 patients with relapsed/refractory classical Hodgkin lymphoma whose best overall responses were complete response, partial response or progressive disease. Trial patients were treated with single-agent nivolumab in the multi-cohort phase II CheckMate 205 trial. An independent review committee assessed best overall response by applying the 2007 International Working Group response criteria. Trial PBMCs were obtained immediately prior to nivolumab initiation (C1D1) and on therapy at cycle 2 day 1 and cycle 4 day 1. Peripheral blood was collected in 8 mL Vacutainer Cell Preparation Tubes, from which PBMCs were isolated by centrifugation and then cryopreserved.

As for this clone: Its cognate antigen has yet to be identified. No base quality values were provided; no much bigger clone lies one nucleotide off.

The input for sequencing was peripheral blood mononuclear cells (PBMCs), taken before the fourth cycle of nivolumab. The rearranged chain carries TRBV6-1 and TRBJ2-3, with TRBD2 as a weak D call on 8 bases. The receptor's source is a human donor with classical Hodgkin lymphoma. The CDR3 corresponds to CASSEAPGGTADTQYF. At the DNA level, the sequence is TGTGCCAGCAGTGAAGCCCCGGGGGGGACAGCAGATACGCAGTATTTT.